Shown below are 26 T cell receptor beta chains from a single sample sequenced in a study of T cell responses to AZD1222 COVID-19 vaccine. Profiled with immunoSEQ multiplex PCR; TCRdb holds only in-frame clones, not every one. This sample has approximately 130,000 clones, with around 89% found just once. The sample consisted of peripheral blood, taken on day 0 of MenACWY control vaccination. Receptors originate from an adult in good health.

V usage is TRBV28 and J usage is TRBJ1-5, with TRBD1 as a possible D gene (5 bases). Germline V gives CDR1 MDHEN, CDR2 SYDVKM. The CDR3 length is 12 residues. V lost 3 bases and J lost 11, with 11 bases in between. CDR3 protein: CASSFRERTQHF. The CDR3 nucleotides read TGTGCCAGCAGTTTCAGGGAGAGGACCCAGCATTTT. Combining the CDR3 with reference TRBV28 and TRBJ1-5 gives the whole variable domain DVKVTQSSRYLVKRTGEKVFLECVQDMDHENMFWYRQDPGLGLRLIYFSYDVKMKEKGDIPEGYSVSREKKERFSLILESASTNQTSMYLCASSFRERTQHFGDGTRLSIL.

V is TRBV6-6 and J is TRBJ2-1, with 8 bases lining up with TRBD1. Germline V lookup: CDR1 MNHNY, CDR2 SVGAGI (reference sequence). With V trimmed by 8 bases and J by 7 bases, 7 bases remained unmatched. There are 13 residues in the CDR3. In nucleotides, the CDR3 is TGTGCCAGCCGAGGACAGGGCTATAATGAGCAGTTCTTC. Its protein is CASRGQGYNEQFF.

The CDR3 nucleotides are TGTGCCAGCAGCTCCCGATACCTATCTAGTGATGAGCAGTTCTTC. Residues: CASSSRYLSSDEQFF. This chain connects TRBV7-9 to TRBJ2-1, with D unclear. Trimming shortened V by 4 bases and J by 8 bases, and 18 bases separated the two germline ends. This CDR3 comprises 15 residues. Germline CDR1 and CDR2: SEHNR and FQNEAQ (reference sequence).

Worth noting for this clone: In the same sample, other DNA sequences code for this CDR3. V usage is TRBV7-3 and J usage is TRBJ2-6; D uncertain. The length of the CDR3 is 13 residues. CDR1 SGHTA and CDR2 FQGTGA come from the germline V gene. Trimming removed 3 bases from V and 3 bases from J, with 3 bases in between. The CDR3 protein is CASSFFGANVLTF. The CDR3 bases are TGTGCCAGCAGCTTTTTTGGGGCCAACGTCCTGACTTTC.

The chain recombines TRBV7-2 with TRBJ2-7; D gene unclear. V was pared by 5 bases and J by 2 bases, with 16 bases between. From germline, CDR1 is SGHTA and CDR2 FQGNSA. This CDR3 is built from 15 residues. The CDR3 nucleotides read TGTGCCAGCAGCCCCCGAGTGGTAATCACCTACGAGCAGTACTTC. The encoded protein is CASSPRVVITYEQYF.

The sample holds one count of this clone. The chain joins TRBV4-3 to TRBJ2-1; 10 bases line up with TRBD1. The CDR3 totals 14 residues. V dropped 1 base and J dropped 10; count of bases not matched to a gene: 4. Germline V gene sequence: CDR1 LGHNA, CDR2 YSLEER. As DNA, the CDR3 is TGCGCCAGCAGCCAAGGCCGGGACAGGGGCGAGCAGTTCTTC. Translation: CASSQGRDRGEQFF.

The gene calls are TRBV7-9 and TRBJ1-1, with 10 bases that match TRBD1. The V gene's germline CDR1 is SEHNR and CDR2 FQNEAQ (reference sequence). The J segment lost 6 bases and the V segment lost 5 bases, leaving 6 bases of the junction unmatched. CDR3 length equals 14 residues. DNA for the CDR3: TGTGCCAGCAGCCTCGGACAGGGGGAGGCTGAAGCTTTCTTT. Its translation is CASSLGQGEAEAFF. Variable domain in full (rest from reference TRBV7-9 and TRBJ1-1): DTGVSQNPRHKITKRGQNVTFRCDPISEHNRLYWYRQTLGQGPEFLTYFQNEAQLEKSRLLSDRFSAERPKGSFSTLEIQRTEQGDSAMYLCASSLGQGEAEAFFGQGTRLTVV.

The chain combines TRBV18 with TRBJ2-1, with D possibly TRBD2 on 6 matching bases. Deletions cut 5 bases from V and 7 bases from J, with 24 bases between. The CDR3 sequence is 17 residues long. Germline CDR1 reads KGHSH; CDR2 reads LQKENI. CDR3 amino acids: CASSLAVQRAAGNEQFF. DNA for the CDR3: TGTGCCAGCTCATTGGCTGTACAGCGGGCCGCAGGTAATGAGCAGTTCTTC.

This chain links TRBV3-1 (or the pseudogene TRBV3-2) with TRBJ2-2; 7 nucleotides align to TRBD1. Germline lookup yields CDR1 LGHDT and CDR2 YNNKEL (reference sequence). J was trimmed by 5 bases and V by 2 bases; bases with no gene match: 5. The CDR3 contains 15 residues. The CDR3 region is CASSQRGRGTGELFF. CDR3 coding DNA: TGTGCCAGCAGCCAAAGGGGCAGGGGGACCGGGGAGCTGTTTTTT.

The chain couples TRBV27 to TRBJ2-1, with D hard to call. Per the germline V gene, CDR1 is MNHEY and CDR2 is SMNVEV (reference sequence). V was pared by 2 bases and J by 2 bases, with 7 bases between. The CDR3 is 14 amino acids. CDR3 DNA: TGTGCCAGCAGTTTACCCCCGCCCTACAATGAGCAGTTCTTC. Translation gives CASSLPPPYNEQFF.

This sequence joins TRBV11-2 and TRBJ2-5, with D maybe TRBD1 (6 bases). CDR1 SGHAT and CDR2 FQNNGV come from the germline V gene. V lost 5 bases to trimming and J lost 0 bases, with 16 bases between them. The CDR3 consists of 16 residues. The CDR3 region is CASSTTGQKYQETQYF. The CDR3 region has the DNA TGTGCCAGCAGCACCACCGGACAGAAGTACCAAGAGACCCAGTACTTC.

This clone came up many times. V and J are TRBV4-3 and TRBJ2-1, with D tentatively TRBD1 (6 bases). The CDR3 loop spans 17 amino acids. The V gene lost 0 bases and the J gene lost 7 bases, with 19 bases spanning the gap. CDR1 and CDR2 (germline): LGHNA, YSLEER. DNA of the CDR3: TGCGCCAGCAGCCAAGATGCTGAATTCGGACAGATTAATGAGCAGTTCTTC. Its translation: CASSQDAEFGQINEQFF.

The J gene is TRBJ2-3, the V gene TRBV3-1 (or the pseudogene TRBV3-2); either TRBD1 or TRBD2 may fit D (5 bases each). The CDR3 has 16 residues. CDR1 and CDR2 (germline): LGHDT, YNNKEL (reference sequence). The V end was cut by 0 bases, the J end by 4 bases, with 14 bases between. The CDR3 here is CASSQEMSRGADTQYF. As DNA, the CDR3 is TGTGCCAGCAGCCAAGAAATGTCTAGAGGGGCAGATACGCAGTATTTT.

The CDR3 sequence is CASSQGPDSNQPQHF. The CDR3 nucleotides are TGTGCCAGCAGCCAAGGTCCAGATAGCAATCAGCCCCAGCATTTT. The V and J genes are TRBV4-2 and TRBJ1-5; D gene uncertain. Germline lookup yields CDR1 LGHNA and CDR2 YNFKEQ. The CDR3 is 15 residues long. The V end lost 1 base, the J end lost 0 bases, and 7 bases lay between the germline ends.

The DNA for the CDR3 is TGTGCCAGCACCGCGACAGGGCCTAATGAAAAACTGTTTTTT. This encodes CASTATGPNEKLFF. The chain joins TRBV6-6 to TRBJ1-4, with 7 bases matching TRBD1. Losses at the gene ends were 7 bases for V and 3 bases for J; bases not matched to a gene: 5. Germline assignment: CDR1 MNHNY and CDR2 SVGAGI (reference sequence). The CDR3 consists of 14 residues.

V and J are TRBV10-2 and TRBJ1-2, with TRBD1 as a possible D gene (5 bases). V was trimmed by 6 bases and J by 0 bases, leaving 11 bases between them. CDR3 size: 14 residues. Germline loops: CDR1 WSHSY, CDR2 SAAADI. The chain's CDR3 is CASRSGSANYGYTF. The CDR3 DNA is TGCGCCAGCAGGTCAGGGTCGGCTAACTATGGCTACACCTTC.

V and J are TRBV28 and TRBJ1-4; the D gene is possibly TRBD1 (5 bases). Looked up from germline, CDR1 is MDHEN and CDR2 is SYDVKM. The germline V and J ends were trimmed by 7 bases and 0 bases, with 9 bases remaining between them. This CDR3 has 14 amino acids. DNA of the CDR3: TGTGCCAGCAAAACAGGTTCAACTAATGAAAAACTGTTTTTT. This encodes CASKTGSTNEKLFF.

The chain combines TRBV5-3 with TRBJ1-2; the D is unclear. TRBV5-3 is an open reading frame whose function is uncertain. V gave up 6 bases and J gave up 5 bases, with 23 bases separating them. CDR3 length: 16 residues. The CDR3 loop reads CARTLDREVGPYGYTF. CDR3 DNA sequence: TGTGCCAGAACCCTAGACCGGGAGGTAGGGCCATATGGCTACACCTTC.

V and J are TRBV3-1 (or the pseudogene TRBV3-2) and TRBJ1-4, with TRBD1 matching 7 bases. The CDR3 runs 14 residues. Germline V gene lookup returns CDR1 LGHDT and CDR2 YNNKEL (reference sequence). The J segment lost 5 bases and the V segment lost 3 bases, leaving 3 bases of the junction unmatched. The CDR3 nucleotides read TGTGCCAGCAGCCAGTGGACAGGAAATGAAAAACTGTTTTTT. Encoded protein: CASSQWTGNEKLFF.

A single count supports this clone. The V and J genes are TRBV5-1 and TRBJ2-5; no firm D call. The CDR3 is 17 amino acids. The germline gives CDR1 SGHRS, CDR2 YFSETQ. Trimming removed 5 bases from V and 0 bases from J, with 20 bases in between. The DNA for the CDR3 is TGCGCCAGCAGTCTTGGGTGGAATAGTAAACACCAAGAGACCCAGTACTTC. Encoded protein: CASSLGWNSKHQETQYF.

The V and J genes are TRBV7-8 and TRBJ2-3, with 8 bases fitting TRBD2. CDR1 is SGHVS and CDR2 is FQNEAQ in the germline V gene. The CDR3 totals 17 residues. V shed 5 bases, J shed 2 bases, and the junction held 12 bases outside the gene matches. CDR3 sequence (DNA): TGTGCCAGCAGCCCGAACGGACTAGCCGGGCTCACAGATACGCAGTATTTT. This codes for CASSPNGLAGLTDTQYF.

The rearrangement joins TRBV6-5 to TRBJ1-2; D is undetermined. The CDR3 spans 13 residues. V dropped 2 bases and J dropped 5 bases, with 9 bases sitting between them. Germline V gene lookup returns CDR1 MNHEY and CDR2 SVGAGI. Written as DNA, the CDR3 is TGTGCCAGCAGTTACGGGCAGCTATATGGCTACACCTTC. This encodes CASSYGQLYGYTF.

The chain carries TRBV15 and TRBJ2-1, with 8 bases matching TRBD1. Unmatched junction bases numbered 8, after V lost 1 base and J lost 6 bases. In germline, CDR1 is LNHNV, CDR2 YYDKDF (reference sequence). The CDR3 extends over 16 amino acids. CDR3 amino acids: CATSRVLMDRVNEQFF. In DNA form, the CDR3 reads TGTGCCACCAGCAGAGTGTTAATGGACAGGGTCAATGAGCAGTTCTTC.

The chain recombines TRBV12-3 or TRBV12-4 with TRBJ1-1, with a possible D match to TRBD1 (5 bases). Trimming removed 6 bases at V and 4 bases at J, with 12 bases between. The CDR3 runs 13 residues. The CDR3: CASRVRESTEAFF. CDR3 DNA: TGTGCCAGCAGAGTCAGGGAAAGCACTGAAGCTTTCTTT.

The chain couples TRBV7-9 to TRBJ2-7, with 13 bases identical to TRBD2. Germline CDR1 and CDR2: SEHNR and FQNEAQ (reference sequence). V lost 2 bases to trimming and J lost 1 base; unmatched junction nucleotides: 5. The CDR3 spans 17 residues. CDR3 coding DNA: TGTGCCAGCAGCTTAAGTACTAGCGGGAGGGATTCCTACGAGCAGTACTTC. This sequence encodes CASSLSTSGRDSYEQYF.

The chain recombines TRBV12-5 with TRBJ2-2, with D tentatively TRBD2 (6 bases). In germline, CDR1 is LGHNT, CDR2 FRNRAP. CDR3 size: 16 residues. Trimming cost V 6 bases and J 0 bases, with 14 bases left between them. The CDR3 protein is CASGSPSVANTGELFF. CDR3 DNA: TGTGCTAGTGGGAGTCCTAGCGTAGCGAACACCGGGGAGCTGTTTTTT.